The T cell receptor (beta chain) under discussion was sequenced for a study of blood T cell repertoires in COVID-19. Looking at the study overall: Acute and convalescent COVID-19 specimens originated in the United States, Italy and Spain. Sources were T cells, B-cell-depleted T cells, or PBMCs; the material itself was cDNA or gDNA.

CDR1 and CDR2 from the germline V gene are LGHDT and YNNKEL (reference sequence). The CDR3 has 14 residues. V was clipped by 4 bases and J by 5 bases, with 12 bases between them. A Seattle source enrolled patients during active infection and followed them longitudinally. Authors' data handling: Researchers report that nucleated cell counts were estimated from reference gene primer amplification. Data came from immunoSEQ multiplex PCR; TCRdb stores just in-frame clones and leaves some out. V, J and clone size derive from that table, while D and trimming were established from the DNA sequence. The sample has 300,000 to 350,000 clones, 75% to 95% seen once.

This chain uses TRBV3-1 (or the pseudogene TRBV3-2) with TRBJ1-5, with D possibly matching TRBD1 (5 bases). The sequencing sample was made of peripheral blood. The sequence was collected from a woman aged 30 to 39 with COVID-19, enrolled during active disease. The DNA of the CDR3 is TGTGCCAGCAGCCGCTGGGGGGGGGATCAGCCCCAGCATTTT. It codes for CASSRWGGDQPQHF.